The T cell receptor (beta chain) described here comes from a study of blood T cell repertoires in COVID-19. For the study at large: Specimens from acute and convalescent COVID-19 originated in the United States, Italy and Spain.

With V trimmed by 6 bases and J by 5 bases, 6 bases remained unmatched. The germline V gene has CDR1 SEHNR and CDR2 FQNEAQ (reference sequence). CDR3 size: 14 residues. Sequenced by immunoSEQ multiplex PCR; TCRdb stores in-frame clones only, minus some. The repertoire holds some 320,000 clones, with around 92% as singletons. The V and J genes are TRBV7-9 and TRBJ1-2; TRBD1 matches at 10 bases. Sequencing was done on a sample of PBMCs or T cells enriched from blood (not recorded which). The source is a woman between 50 and 59 years old who had been exposed to COVID-19. DNA for the CDR3: TGTGCCAGCAGTTCTGGACAGGGGGAATATGGCTACACCTTC. Translation: CASSSGQGEYGYTF.